These 8 T cell receptor beta chains share one sample of origin, sequenced in a study of beta chain features in type 1 diabetes (dated by TCRdb to 2017 to 2018). What the study reported, not specific to this receptor: Type 1 diabetes patients showed a moderate but significant shortening of TCRB CDR3 length in all four CD4+ subsets.

Receptor libraries were prepared by the immunoSEQ multiplex PCR assay. All of the isolated RNA was reverse transcribed with the High Capacity cDNA Reverse Transcription Kit, so expressed TCRB transcripts were sequenced. TCRdb retrieved this table from immuneACCESS and kept in-frame rearrangements only. Not all clones are present; in checked studies, unresolved V genes account for under half, and no reason is known for the remainder. In this sample the table shows around 150,000 clones, 50% to 70% of which occur a single time. Around 0.08% of the sample is in the top ten clones. Which antigens these TCRs recognize remains unknown. The sample taken for sequencing was naive CD4+ T cells from blood. Explained via the paper, the cell subset or site label denotes: true naive CD4+ T cells. All receptors derive from a man aged 30 to 39 with type 1 diabetes.

The rearrangement uses TRBV4-3 and TRBJ2-7, with a weak D call TRBD1 (5 bases). Trimming took off 0 bases at V and 3 bases at J, with 6 bases between the two ends. This CDR3 is built from 13 residues. In germline, CDR1 is LGHNA, CDR2 YSLEER. CDR3 residues: CASSQDQGYEQYF. The CDR3 nucleotides read TGCGCCAGCAGCCAAGACCAGGGCTACGAGCAGTACTTC.

This chain uses TRBV29-1 with TRBJ2-1; 8 bases match TRBD1. CDR1 is SQVTM and CDR2 is ANQGSEA in the germline V gene. The V segment lost 2 bases and the J segment 0 bases; nucleotides outside the gene matches: 3. This CDR3 contains 15 residues. The DNA of the CDR3 is TGCAGCGTTGAATTTACAGGGGGCTCCTACAATGAGCAGTTCTTC. Protein sequence: CSVEFTGGSYNEQFF.

CDR3 amino acids: CASSLVPSGAGGEQFF. Written as DNA, the CDR3 is TGCGCCAGCAGCTTAGTTCCTAGCGGGGCTGGGGGTGAGCAGTTCTTC. This chain joins TRBV5-1 and TRBJ2-1; 9 bases align to TRBD2. With 2 bases clipped from V and 9 bases from J, the junction kept 12 bases outside the gene matches. This CDR3 has 16 amino acids. Germline V CDR1 and CDR2: SGHRS, YFSETQ. Using reference TRBV5-1 and TRBJ2-1 for the parts outside the CDR3, the full variable domain is KAGVTQTPRYLIKTRGQQVTLSCSPISGHRSVSWYQQTPGQGLQFLFEYFSETQRNKGNFPGRFSGRQFSNSRSEMNVSTLELGDSALYLCASSLVPSGAGGEQFFGPGTRLTVL.

The rearrangement joins TRBV29-1 to TRBJ2-1; D might be TRBD1 (6 bases). Germline V gives CDR1 SQVTM, CDR2 ANQGSEA. The V gene lost 5 bases and the J gene lost 7 bases, with 18 bases spanning the gap. CDR3 length equals 14 residues. The CDR3 loop reads CSVTGFTGWNEQFF. The CDR3 DNA reads TGCAGCGTTACAGGGTTTACGGGGTGGAATGAGCAGTTCTTC.

This sequence joins TRBV25-1 and TRBJ2-5, with 9 nucleotides matching TRBD1. V was pared by 4 bases and J by 2 bases, with 5 bases of the junction left unmatched. The germline V gene has CDR1 MGHDK and CDR2 SYGVNS. This CDR3 contains 15 residues. CDR3 sequence: CASSAPDRGQETQYF. The CDR3 bases are TGTGCCAGCAGTGCTCCGGACAGGGGTCAAGAGACCCAGTACTTC.

The count of this clone is one. V is TRBV25-1 and J is TRBJ2-7; no firm D call. The CDR3 is 13 residues long. The germline gives CDR1 MGHDK, CDR2 SYGVNS. The germline V and J ends were trimmed by 4 bases and 6 bases, with 13 bases remaining between them. CDR3 in amino acids: CASSASKHVEQYF. The CDR3 DNA sequence: TGTGCCAGCAGTGCATCCAAACACGTCGAGCAGTACTTC.

The chain joins TRBV25-1 to TRBJ2-4; a weak D match, TRBD1 (5 bases). Trimming removed 9 bases at V and 2 bases at J, with 11 bases between. This CDR3 has 13 residues. Germline V lookup: CDR1 MGHDK, CDR2 SYGVNS. The CDR3 coding sequence is TGTGCCAGGAAGGGGATCCCCAAAAACATTCAGTACTTC. Residues: CARKGIPKNIQYF. Using reference TRBV25-1 and TRBJ2-4 for the parts outside the CDR3, the full variable domain is EADIYQTPRYLVIGTGKKITLECSQTMGHDKMYWYQQDPGMELHLIHYSYGVNSTEKGDLSSESTVSRIRTEHFPLTLESARPSHTSQYLCARKGIPKNIQYFGAGTRLSVL.

This clone has just a few counts. The gene calls are TRBV30 and TRBJ1-2; D remains unclear. Trimming shortened V by 5 bases and J by 2 bases, and 6 bases separated the two germline ends. Germline V CDR1 and CDR2: GTSNPN, SVGIG (reference sequence). CDR3 size: 11 residues. The CDR3 reads CAWGSNYGYTF. CDR3 sequence (DNA): TGTGCCTGGGGCAGCAACTATGGCTACACCTTC.